These 22 T cell receptor beta chains originate from one sample sequenced in a study of somatic mutations in cytotoxic T cells in rheumatoid arthritis. TCRdb keeps only in-frame clones here, not all; method: immunoSEQ multiplex PCR. The sample lists under 20,000 clones, 70% to 90% occurring once. The source material was CD8+ T cells sorted from blood. The receptors were gathered from a man aged 40-49 years in good health.

The chain links TRBV27 to TRBJ2-7; 7 bases are shared with TRBD2. Germline-derived CDR1 and CDR2 are MNHEY and SMNVEV (reference sequence). Losses at the gene ends were 5 bases for V and 6 bases for J; bases not matched to a gene: 7. The length of the CDR3 is 13 residues. For the CDR3, the DNA is TGTGCCAGCAGTGGGGGGGGGATGCCCGAGCAGTACTTC. It specifies CASSGGGMPEQYF.

The chain recombines TRBV27 with TRBJ2-1; D is perhaps TRBD1 (6 bases). From germline, CDR1 is MNHEY and CDR2 SMNVEV (reference sequence). Between the trimmed V and J ends, which lost 7 bases and 3 bases, there was a span of 13 bases. The CDR3 totals 14 residues. Here the CDR3 DNA reads TGTGCCAGCACCGTAGCGACAGGCTACAATGAGCAGTTCTTC. Residues: CASTVATGYNEQFF.

V gene TRBV4-3 combines with J gene TRBJ2-3, with D possibly TRBD1 on 6 matching bases. This CDR3 contains 15 residues. CDR1 and CDR2 (germline): LGHNA, YSLEER. Trimming took 4 bases from V and 1 from J, leaving 12 bases between them. The CDR3 is CASSPYRDGTDTQYF. Written as DNA, the CDR3 is TGCGCCAGCAGCCCATACAGGGACGGCACAGATACGCAGTATTTT.

This rearrangement joins TRBV27 to TRBJ2-7; 8 bases agree with TRBD2. Germline loops: CDR1 MNHEY, CDR2 SMNVEV (reference sequence). After removal of 2 bases from V and 5 bases from J, the junction contained 14 bases not matched to a gene. The CDR3 sequence is 17 residues long. The CDR3 sequence: CASSLQEPGLEYHEQYF. The CDR3 nucleotides read TGTGCCAGCAGTTTACAGGAGCCGGGACTAGAATACCACGAGCAGTACTTC.

This clone has a single count. The CDR3, as DNA: TGTGCCATCAGCGGACTAGCGGGAGGCCAACGGCAGCAGTACTTC. It codes for CAISGLAGGQRQQYF. This chain uses TRBV10-3 with TRBJ2-7; 14 bases are shared with TRBD2. The length of the CDR3 is 15 residues. Germline V gene data show CDR1 as ENHRY and CDR2 as SYGVKD. Trimming took 6 bases from V and 8 from J; bases not matched to a gene: 9.

V usage is TRBV28 and J usage is TRBJ2-7, with 7 positions matching TRBD2. CDR3 length equals 14 residues. The germline V gene has CDR1 MDHEN and CDR2 SYDVKM. V was pared by 0 bases and J by 5 bases, with 4 bases of the junction left unmatched. The CDR3 bases are TGTGCCAGCAGTTTATGGCGGGAGATAAACGAGCAGTACTTC. Its translation: CASSLWREINEQYF.

This chain uses TRBV4-3 with TRBJ2-7, with 8 bases lining up with TRBD2. V shed 1 base, J shed 4 bases, and the junction held 6 bases outside the gene matches. CDR1 and CDR2 from the germline V gene are LGHNA and YSLEER. This CDR3 comprises 15 residues. The CDR3 loop is CASSQGTSRRYEQYF. The DNA of the CDR3 is TGCGCCAGCAGCCAAGGGACTAGCAGACGTTACGAGCAGTACTTC.

CDR3 protein: CASSIRGHQPQHF. The DNA for the CDR3 is TGTGCCAGTAGTATCCGAGGCCATCAGCCCCAGCATTTT. The chain employs TRBV19 and TRBJ1-5; D unresolved. V lost 3 bases to trimming and J lost 5 bases, with 8 bases between them. The CDR3 length is 13 residues. Germline V gene sequence: CDR1 LNHDA, CDR2 SQIVND (reference sequence).

The chain combines TRBV4-3 with TRBJ2-7; D gene ambiguous. Germline CDR1 and CDR2: LGHNA and YSLEER. V was shortened by 0 bases and J by 3 bases, with 15 bases between the two germline ends. The CDR3 consists of 16 residues. In nucleotides, the CDR3 is TGCGCCAGCAGCCAAGATCTACAGTCACAGATCTACGAGCAGTACTTC. Residues: CASSQDLQSQIYEQYF.

This clone has only a few counts. This chain links TRBV9 with TRBJ1-1, with 9 bases fitting TRBD1. The V gene's germline CDR1 is SGDLS and CDR2 YYNGEE. This CDR3 is 16 amino acids long. V gave up 3 bases and J gave up 3 bases; unmatched junction bases: 9. DNA for the CDR3: TGTGCCAGCAGCGCCACAGGGGGCGCGTTGGACACTGAAGCTTTCTTT. It is translated as CASSATGGALDTEAFF.

The V call is TRBV27, the J call TRBJ1-5, with a weak D call TRBD1 (5 bases). The CDR3 has 13 amino acids. Per the germline V gene, CDR1 is MNHEY and CDR2 is SMNVEV (reference sequence). V lost 4 bases and J 3 bases, leaving 7 bases between the germline ends. CDR3 DNA sequence: TGTGCCAGCAGTTGGGGGGTCAATCAGCCCCAGCATTTT. This encodes CASSWGVNQPQHF.

This rearrangement joins TRBV29-1 to TRBJ2-2; 8 nucleotides agree with TRBD1. CDR3 length: 16 amino acids. The V gene end was trimmed by 4 bases and the J gene end by 0 bases; junction bases not matched to a gene: 7. Germline CDR1 reads SQVTM; CDR2 reads ANQGSEA. CDR3 sequence: CSVAPGGHSNTGELFF. CDR3 nucleotides: TGCAGCGTTGCCCCAGGGGGCCACTCGAACACCGGGGAGCTGTTTTTT.

V and J are TRBV4-3 and TRBJ1-5, with a weak D call TRBD1 (5 bases). Trimming cost V 0 bases and J 7 bases, with 13 bases left between them. CDR1 LGHNA and CDR2 YSLEER come from the germline V gene. The length of the CDR3 is 15 residues. The CDR3 loop reads CASSQDGGTGQPQHF. CDR3 coding DNA: TGCGCCAGCAGCCAAGATGGGGGGACGGGACAGCCCCAGCATTTT.

The chain uses TRBV27 and TRBJ2-2; D might be TRBD1 or TRBD2, each matching 5 bases. Trimming took 2 bases from V and 8 from J, leaving 9 bases between them. Germline V gene sequence: CDR1 MNHEY, CDR2 SMNVEV (reference sequence). The CDR3 contains 13 residues. The CDR3 sequence: CASSLQGAGELFF. The CDR3 DNA reads TGTGCCAGCAGTTTACAGGGAGCGGGGGAGCTGTTTTTT.

This chain connects TRBV10-2 to TRBJ2-1; D call uncertain. This CDR3 has 14 residues. The V end was cut by 6 bases, the J end by 4 bases, with 13 bases between. CDR1 is WSHSY and CDR2 is SAAADI in the germline V gene. The CDR3 is CASRTAVVYNEQFF. The CDR3, as DNA: TGCGCCAGCAGGACCGCGGTTGTGTACAATGAGCAGTTCTTC.

J is TRBJ2-7 and V is TRBV19; D tentatively fits TRBD1 or TRBD2 (5 bases each). Trimming shortened V by 3 bases and J by 6 bases, and 12 bases separated the two germline ends. Germline loops: CDR1 LNHDA, CDR2 SQIVND (reference sequence). This CDR3 region has 13 residues. The CDR3 loop is CASSIVPRGEQYF. In DNA, the CDR3 is TGTGCCAGTAGTATCGTCCCGAGGGGCGAGCAGTACTTC.

The chain combines TRBV13 with TRBJ2-7, with D perhaps matching TRBD2 (5 bases). The CDR3 extends over 12 amino acids. V was shortened by 0 bases and J by 9 bases, with 9 bases between the two germline ends. Per the germline V gene, CDR1 is PRHDT and CDR2 is FYEKMQ (reference sequence). The CDR3 DNA follows: TGTGCCAGCAGCTTAGGGTCAAGCGGGCAGTACTTC. The encoded protein is CASSLGSSGQYF. Filled out from reference TRBV13 and TRBJ2-7, the complete variable domain reads AAGVIQSPRHLIKEKRETATLKCYPIPRHDTVYWYQQGPGQDPQFLISFYEKMQSDKGSIPDRFSAQQFSDYHSELNMSSLELGDSALYFCASSLGSSGQYFGPGTRLTVT.

This clone was picked up a small number of times. The chain employs TRBV7-9 and TRBJ2-7; perhaps TRBD2 as D (6 bases). Trimming stripped 5 bases from V and 6 bases from J, with 23 bases between. The CDR3 covers 16 residues. Looked up from germline, CDR1 is SEHNR and CDR2 is FQNEAQ (reference sequence). CDR3: CASSPPVAPIGGEQYF. CDR3 DNA: TGTGCCAGCAGCCCACCTGTGGCTCCGATCGGGGGCGAGCAGTACTTC.

The V gene is TRBV7-6, the J gene TRBJ2-2; the match to TRBD1 covers 11 bases. The junction had 6 bases not matched to a gene; V was cut back by 2 bases and J by 7 bases. CDR1 is SGHVS and CDR2 is FNYEAQ in the germline V gene. CDR3 length: 16 residues. The CDR3 coding sequence is TGTGCCAGCAGCTTATCCGGGACAGGGGGTGGCGGGGAGCTGTTTTTT. It yields the protein CASSLSGTGGGGELFF.

This clone was recorded once. The chain is built from TRBV5-6 and TRBJ2-1; D remains unclear. Germline V gives CDR1 SGHDT, CDR2 YYEEEE. V dropped 0 bases and J dropped 9 bases, with 4 bases sitting between them. There are 11 residues in the CDR3. CDR3 amino acids: CASSLDLEQFF. CDR3 sequence (DNA): TGTGCCAGCAGCTTGGATCTTGAGCAGTTCTTC.

The chain uses TRBV5-1 and TRBJ2-7; 7 bases line up with TRBD1. V lost 4 bases to trimming and J lost 3 bases; unmatched junction nucleotides: 10. CDR1 and CDR2 (germline): SGHRS, YFSETQ. The CDR3 is 15 residues long. The CDR3 reads CASSPGRDRLYEQYF. The CDR3 region has the DNA TGCGCCAGCAGCCCGGGCAGGGACAGACTCTACGAGCAGTACTTC.

The V gene is TRBV6-4, the J gene TRBJ2-1; 9 bases fit TRBD2. Germline-derived CDR1 and CDR2 are MRHNA and SNTAGT. The V gene end was trimmed by 2 bases and the J gene end by 4 bases; junction bases not matched to a gene: 3. This CDR3 has 15 residues. CDR3 coding DNA: TGTGCCAGCAGTGACGGGCTAGCGGGGTACAATGAGCAGTTCTTC. It codes for CASSDGLAGYNEQFF.